This entry describes one T cell receptor (beta chain). In the original workflow: Amplifying reference gene primers gave estimates of nucleated cell counts. The assay was immunoSEQ multiplex PCR, and TCRdb's table has in-frame clones only and misses some. The DNA gave D and trimming, while V, J and clone size come from that table. The sample records 15,000 to 20,000 clones, 85% to 90% being singletons. This entry belongs to a study of blood T cell repertoires in COVID-19. Study in general: Specimens from acute and convalescent COVID-19 originated in the United States, Italy and Spain.

The CDR3 contains 14 residues. The junction had 4 bases not matched to a gene; V was cut back by 4 bases and J by 2 bases. CDR1 and CDR2 from the germline V gene are KGHSH and LQKENI. The chain employs TRBV18 and TRBJ1-1; 7 bases are shared with TRBD1. The specimen was peripheral blood. The sequence came from a woman of 80 years or more with COVID-19, enrolled during active disease. CDR3 region: CASSLNRGNTEAFF. In DNA, the CDR3 is TGTGCCAGCTCACTGAACAGGGGTAACACTGAAGCTTTCTTT.